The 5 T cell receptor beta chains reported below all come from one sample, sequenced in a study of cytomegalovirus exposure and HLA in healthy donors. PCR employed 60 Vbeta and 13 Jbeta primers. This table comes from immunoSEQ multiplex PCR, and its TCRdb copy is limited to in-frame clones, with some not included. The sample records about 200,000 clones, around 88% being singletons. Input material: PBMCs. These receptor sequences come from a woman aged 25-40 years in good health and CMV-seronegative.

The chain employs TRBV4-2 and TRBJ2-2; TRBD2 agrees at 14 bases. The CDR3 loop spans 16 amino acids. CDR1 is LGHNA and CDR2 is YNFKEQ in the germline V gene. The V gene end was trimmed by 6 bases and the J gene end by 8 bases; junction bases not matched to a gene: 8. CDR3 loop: CASRTGTSGSWGELFF. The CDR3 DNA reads TGTGCCAGCAGAACCGGGACTAGCGGGAGTTGGGGGGAGCTGTTTTTT.

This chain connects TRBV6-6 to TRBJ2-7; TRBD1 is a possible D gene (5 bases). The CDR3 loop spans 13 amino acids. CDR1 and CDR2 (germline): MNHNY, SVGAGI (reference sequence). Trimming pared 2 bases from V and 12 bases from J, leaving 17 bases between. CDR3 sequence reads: CASSYDHRQQMYF. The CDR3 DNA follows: TGTGCCAGCAGTTACGATCACAGACAGCAGATGTACTTC.

CDR3 DNA sequence: TGTGCCAGCAGCCAAGATGTGGGGGCGCATCAGCCCCAGCATTTT. Protein: CASSQDVGAHQPQHF. The chain uses TRBV4-2 and TRBJ1-5; tentative D call: TRBD1 (6 bases). The CDR3 spans 15 residues. Trimming shortened V by 0 bases and J by 5 bases, and 11 bases separated the two germline ends. CDR1 is LGHNA and CDR2 is YNFKEQ in the germline V gene.

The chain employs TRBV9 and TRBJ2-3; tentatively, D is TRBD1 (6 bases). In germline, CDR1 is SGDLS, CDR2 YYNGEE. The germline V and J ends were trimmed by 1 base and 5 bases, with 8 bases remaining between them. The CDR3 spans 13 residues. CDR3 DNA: TGTGCCAGCAGCGTAACAGGGCAAGATACGCAGTATTTT. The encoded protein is CASSVTGQDTQYF.

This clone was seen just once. The CDR3 DNA reads TGTGCCAGCAGCCAAGATAGGCAGGGACTCCCCCTCCACTTT. This gives the protein CASSQDRQGLPLHF. V is TRBV4-2 and J is TRBJ1-6; tentative D call: TRBD1 (5 bases). V was clipped by 0 bases and J by 13 bases, with 13 bases between them. CDR1 and CDR2 (germline): LGHNA, YNFKEQ. The CDR3 covers 14 residues.